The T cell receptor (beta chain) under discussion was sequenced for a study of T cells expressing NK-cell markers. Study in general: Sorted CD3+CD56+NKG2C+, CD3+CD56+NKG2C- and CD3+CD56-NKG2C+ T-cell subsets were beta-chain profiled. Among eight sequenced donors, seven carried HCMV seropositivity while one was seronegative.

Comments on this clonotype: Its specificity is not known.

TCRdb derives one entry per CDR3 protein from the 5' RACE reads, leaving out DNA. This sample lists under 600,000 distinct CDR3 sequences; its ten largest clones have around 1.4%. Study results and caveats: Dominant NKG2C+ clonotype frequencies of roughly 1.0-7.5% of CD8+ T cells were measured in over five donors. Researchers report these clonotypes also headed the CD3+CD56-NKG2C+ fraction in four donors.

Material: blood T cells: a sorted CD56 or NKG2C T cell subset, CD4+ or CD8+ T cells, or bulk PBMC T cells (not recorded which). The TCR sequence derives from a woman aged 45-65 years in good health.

The chain's CDR3 is CASSGPCCTGELFF. The V and J genes are TRBV23-1 and TRBJ2-2; TCRdb names TRBD2, which stays unverified in the absence of DNA. TRBV23-1 is treated as an ORF (open reading frame) with a function not yet certain. This CDR3 has 14 residues.